Reported below is one T cell receptor beta chain. Germline trimming cut 2 bases from V and 5 bases from J; bases unmatched to any gene: 6. The germline V gene encodes CDR1 SGHDT and CDR2 YYEEEE. The CDR3 covers 15 residues. This entry is derived from a study of T cell responses to AZD1222 COVID-19 vaccine. Here immunoSEQ multiplex PCR was the method, and the copy in TCRdb shows in-frame clones only, minus some. The table includes some 66,000 clones, about nine tenths detected once. The clonotype was recovered from an adult who received the AZD1222 COVID-19 vaccine. This material consisted of peripheral blood, taken 28 days after the second AZD1222 dose. J is TRBJ2-7 and V is TRBV5-6, with 11 nucleotides matching TRBD1. The CDR3 nucleotides are TGTGCCAGCAGCTTTCGGACAGGGGGCGTCGACGAGCAGTACTTC. This translates into CASSFRTGGVDEQYF.